This TCR beta chain was captured in a study of sequential checkpoint blockade in melanoma. The wider study: DNA from around 90 pretreatment tumor samples underwent TCRβ immunosequencing.

Method: immunoSEQ multiplex PCR; TCRdb's copy keeps in-frame clones and lacks some. The table has about 21,000 clones, roughly 30% seen once. Treatment of the sample: randomized to nivolumab then ipilimumab (arm A) or the reverse (arm B). Trimming at V came to 6 bases and at J to 8 bases, leaving 7 bases not matched to a gene. Germline CDR1 SGHNT, CDR2 YENEEA. The CDR3 contains 15 residues. This clone was seen a handful of times. V gene TRBV11-3 combines with J gene TRBJ1-6, with 10 bases that match TRBD1. The material sequenced was tumor tissue (inferred from file names), taken from a patient given nivolumab and ipilimumab in sequence. The receptor's source is a human donor with melanoma. The CDR3 DNA reads TGTGCCAGCAGATGGGGACAGGGGACGTATTCACCCCTCCACTTT. Protein: CASRWGQGTYSPLHF.